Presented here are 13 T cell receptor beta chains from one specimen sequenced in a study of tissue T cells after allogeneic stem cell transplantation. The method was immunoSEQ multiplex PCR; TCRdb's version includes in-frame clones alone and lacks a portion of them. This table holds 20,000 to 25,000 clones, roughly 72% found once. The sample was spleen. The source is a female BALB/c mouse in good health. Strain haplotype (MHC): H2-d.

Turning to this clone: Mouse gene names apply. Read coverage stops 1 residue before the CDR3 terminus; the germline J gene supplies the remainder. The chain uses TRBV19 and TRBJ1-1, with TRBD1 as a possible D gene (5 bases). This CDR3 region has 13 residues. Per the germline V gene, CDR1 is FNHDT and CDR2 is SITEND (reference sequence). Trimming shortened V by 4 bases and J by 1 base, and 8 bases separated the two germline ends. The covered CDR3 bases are TGTGCCAGCAGTGCAGGGAGAAACACAGAAGTCTTC. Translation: CASSAGRNTEVF. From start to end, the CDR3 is CASSAGRNTEVFF.

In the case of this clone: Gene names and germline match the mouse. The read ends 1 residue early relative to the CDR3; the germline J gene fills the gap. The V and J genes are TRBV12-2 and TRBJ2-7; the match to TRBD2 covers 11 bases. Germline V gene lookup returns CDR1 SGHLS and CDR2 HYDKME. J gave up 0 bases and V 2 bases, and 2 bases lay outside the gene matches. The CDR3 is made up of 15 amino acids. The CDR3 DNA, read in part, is TGTGCCAGCTCTCGTGGACTGGGGGGCTCCTATGAACAGTAC. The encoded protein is CASSRGLGGSYEQY. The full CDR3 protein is CASSRGLGGSYEQYF.

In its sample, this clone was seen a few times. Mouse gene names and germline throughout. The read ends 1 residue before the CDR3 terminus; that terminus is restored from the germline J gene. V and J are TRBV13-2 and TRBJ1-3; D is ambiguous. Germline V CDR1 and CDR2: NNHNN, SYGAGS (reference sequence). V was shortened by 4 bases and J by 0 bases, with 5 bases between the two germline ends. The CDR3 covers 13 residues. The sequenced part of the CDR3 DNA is TGTGCCAGCGGTCCCAGTTCTGGAAATACGCTCTAT. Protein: CASGPSSGNTLY. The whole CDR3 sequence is CASGPSSGNTLYF.

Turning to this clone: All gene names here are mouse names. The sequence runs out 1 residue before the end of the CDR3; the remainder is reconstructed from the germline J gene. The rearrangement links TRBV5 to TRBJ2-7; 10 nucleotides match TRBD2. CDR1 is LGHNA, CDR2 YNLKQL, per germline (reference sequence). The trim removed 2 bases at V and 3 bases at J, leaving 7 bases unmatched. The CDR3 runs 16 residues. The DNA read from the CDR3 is TGTGCCAGCAGCCAAACCGGGACTGGGGCTCTCTATGAACAGTAC. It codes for CASSQTGTGALYEQY. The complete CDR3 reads CASSQTGTGALYEQYF.

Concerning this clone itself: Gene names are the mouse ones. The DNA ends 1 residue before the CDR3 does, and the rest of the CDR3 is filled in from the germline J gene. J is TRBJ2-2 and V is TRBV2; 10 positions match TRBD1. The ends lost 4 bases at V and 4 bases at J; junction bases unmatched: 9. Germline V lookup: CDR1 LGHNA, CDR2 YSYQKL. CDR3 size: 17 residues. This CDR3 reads CASSPSGTGEGTGQLYF. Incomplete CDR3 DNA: TGTGCCAGCAGCCCCTCCGGGACAGGGGAGGGCACCGGGCAGCTCTAC.

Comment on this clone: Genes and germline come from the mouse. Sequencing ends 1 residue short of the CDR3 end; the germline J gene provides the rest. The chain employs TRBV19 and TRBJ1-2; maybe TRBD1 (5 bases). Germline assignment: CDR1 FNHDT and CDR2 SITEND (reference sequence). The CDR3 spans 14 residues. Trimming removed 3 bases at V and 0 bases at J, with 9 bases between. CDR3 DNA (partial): TGTGCCAGCAGTAGGGACGGAGCAAACTCCGACTACACC. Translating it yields CASSRDGANSDYT. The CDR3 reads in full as CASSRDGANSDYTF.

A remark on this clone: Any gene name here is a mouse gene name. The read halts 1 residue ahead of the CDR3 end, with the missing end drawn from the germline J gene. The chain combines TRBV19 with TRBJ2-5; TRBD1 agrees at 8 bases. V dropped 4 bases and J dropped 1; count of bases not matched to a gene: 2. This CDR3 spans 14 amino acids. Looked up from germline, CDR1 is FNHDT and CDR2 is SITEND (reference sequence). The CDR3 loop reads CASSLQGDQDTQYF. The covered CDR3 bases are TGTGCCAGCAGTCTACAGGGGGACCAAGACACCCAGTAC.

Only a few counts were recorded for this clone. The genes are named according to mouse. The CDR3 DNA, read in part, is TGTGCCAGCAGGGGGACAGGGGGCTATGCTGAGCAGTTC. Its protein product is CASRGTGGYAEQF. The whole CDR3 protein reads CASRGTGGYAEQFF. The chain employs TRBV2 and TRBJ2-1; TRBD1 aligns across 11 bases. The read ends 1 residue before the CDR3 terminus; that terminus is restored from the germline J gene. Per germline, CDR1 LGHNA and CDR2 YSYQKL. CDR3 length: 14 amino acids. With 6 bases clipped from V and 3 bases from J, the junction kept 1 base outside the gene matches.

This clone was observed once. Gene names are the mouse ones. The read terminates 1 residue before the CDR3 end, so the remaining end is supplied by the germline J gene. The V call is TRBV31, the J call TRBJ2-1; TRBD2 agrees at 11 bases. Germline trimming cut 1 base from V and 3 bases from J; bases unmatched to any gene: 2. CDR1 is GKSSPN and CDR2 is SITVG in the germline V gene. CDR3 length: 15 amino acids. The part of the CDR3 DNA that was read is TGTGCCTGGAGTCCGGGACTGGGGGCCTATGCTGAGCAGTTC. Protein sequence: CAWSPGLGAYAEQF. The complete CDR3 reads CAWSPGLGAYAEQFF.

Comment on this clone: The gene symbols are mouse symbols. CDR3 DNA, as far as it was read: TGTGCCAGCAGCCAAGAAGCCTGGGGGGCGGACACCCAGTAC. Its protein product is CASSQEAWGADTQY. The full-length CDR3 reads as CASSQEAWGADTQYF. The rearrangement links TRBV5 to TRBJ2-5, with 8 positions matching TRBD2. The read ends 1 residue shy of where the CDR3 ends; the end is completed using the germline J gene. Germline assignment: CDR1 LGHNA and CDR2 YNLKQL (reference sequence). The CDR3 has 15 amino acids. The V segment lost 0 bases and the J segment 6 bases; nucleotides outside the gene matches: 5.

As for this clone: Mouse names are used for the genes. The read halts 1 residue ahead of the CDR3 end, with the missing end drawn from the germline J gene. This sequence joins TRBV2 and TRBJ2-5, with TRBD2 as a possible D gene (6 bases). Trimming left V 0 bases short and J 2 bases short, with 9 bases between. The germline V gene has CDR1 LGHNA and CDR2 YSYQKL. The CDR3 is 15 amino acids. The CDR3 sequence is CASSQDWTVQDTQYF. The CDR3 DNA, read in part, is TGTGCCAGCAGCCAAGATTGGACTGTCCAAGACACCCAGTAC.

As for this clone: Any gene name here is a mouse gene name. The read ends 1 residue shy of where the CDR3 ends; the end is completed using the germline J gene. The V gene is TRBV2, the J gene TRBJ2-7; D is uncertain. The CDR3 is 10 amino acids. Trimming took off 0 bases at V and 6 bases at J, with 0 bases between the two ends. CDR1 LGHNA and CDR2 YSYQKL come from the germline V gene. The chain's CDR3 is CASSQDEQYF. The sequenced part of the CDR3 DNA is TGTGCCAGCAGCCAAGATGAACAGTAC.

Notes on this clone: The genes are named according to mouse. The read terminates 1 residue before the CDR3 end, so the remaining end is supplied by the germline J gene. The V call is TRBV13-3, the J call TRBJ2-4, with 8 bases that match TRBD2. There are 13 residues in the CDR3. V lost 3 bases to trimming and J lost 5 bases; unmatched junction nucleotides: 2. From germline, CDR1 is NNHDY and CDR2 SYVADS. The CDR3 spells CASSGGGGNTLYF. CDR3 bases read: TGTGCCAGCAGTGGGGGGGGCGGAAACACCTTGTAC. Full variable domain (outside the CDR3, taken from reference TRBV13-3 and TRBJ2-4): EAAVTQSPRSKVAVTGGKVTLSCHQTNNHDYMYWYRQDTGHGLRLIHYSYVADSTEKGDIPDGYKASRPSQENFSLILELASLSQTAVYFCASSGGGGNTLYFGAGTRLSVL.